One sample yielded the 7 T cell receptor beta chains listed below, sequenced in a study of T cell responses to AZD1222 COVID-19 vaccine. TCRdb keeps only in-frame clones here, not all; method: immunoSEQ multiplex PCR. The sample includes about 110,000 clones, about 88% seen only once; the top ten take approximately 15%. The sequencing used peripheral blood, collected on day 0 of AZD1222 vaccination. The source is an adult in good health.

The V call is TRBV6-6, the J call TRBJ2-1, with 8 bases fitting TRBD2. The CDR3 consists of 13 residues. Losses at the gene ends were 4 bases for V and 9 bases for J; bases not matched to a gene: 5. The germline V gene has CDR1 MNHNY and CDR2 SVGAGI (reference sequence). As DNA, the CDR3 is TGTGCCAGCAGTTTGAACCGGGAGGGTGAGCAGTTCTTC. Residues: CASSLNREGEQFF.

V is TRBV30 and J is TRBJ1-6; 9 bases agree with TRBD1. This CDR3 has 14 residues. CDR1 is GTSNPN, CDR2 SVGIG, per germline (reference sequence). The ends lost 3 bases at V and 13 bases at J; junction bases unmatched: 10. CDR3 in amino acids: CAWRGQGFLTPLHF. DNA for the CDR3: TGTGCCTGGAGGGGACAGGGCTTTTTGACTCCCCTCCACTTT.

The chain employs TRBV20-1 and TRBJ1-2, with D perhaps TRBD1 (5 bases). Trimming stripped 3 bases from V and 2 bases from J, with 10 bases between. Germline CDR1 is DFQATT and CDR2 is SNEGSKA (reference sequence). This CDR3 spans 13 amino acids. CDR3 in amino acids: CSASKGVNYGYTF. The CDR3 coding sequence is TGCAGTGCTAGTAAAGGGGTAAACTATGGCTACACCTTC.

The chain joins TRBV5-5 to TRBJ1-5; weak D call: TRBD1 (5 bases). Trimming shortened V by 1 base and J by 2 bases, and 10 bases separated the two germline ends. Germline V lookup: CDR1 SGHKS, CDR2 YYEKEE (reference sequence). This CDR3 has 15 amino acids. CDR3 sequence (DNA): TGTGCCAGCAGCTTGAGCAGGGTTGGCAATCAGCCCCAGCATTTT. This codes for CASSLSRVGNQPQHF.

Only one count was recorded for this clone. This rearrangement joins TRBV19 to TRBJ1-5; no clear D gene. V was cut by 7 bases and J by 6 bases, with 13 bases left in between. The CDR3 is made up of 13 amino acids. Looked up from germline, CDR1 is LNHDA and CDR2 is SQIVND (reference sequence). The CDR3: CASTLVRGQPQHF. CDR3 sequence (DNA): TGTGCCAGTACCCTGGTGCGGGGTCAGCCCCAGCATTTT.

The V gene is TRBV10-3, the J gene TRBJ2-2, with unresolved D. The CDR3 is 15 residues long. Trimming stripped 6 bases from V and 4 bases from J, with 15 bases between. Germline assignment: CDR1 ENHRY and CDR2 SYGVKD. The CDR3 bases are TGTGCCATCAGGGCCTCCATGTCGGGCACCGGGGAGCTGTTTTTT. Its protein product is CAIRASMSGTGELFF.

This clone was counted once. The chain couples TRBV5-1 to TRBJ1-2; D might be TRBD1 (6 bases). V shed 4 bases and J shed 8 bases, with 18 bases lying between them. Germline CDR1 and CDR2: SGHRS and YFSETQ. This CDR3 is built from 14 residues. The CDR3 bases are TGCGCCAGCAGCCAGGGGCCAGGGTTAGGCGGCTACACCTTC. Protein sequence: CASSQGPGLGGYTF.